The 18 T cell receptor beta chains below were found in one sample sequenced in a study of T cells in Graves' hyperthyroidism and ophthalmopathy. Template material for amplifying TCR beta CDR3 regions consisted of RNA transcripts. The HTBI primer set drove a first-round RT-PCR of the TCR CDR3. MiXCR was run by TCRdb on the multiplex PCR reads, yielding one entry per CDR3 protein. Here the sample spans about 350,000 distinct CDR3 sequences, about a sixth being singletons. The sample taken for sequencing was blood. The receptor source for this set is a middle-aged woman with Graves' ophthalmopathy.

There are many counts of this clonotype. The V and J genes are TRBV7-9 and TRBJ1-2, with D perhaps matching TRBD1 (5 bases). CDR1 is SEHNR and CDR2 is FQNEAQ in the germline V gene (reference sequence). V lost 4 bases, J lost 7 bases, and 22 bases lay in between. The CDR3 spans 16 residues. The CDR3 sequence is CASSSNVLGGASGYTF. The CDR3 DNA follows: TGTGCCAGCAGCTCAAACGTCTTGGGAGGGGCGAGTGGCTACACCTTC.

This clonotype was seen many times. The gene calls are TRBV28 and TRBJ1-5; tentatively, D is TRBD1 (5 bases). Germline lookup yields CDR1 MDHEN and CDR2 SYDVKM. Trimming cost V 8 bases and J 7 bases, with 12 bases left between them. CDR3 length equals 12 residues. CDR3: CASAGSGQPQHF. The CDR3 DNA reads TGTGCCAGCGCAGGGTCGGGGCAGCCCCAGCATTTT.

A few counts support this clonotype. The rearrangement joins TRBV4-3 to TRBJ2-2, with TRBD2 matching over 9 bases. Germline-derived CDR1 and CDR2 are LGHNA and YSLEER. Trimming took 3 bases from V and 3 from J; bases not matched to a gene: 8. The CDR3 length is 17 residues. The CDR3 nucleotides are TGCGCCAGCAGCCACGAACTGACTAGCGGCGACACCGGGGAGCTGTTTTTT. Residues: CASSHELTSGDTGELFF.

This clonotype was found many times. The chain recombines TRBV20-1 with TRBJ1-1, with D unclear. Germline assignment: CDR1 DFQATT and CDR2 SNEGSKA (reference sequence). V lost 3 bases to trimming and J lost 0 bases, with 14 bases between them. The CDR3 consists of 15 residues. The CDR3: CSASQPGQLNTEAFF. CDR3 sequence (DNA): TGCAGTGCTAGCCAACCTGGCCAGTTGAACACTGAAGCTTTCTTT.

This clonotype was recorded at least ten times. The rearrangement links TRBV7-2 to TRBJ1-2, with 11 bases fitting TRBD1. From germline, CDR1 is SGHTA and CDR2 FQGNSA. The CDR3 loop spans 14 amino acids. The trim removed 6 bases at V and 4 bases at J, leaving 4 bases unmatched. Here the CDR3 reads CASSPGTGGYGYTF. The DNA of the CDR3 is TGTGCCAGCAGTCCCGGGACAGGGGGCTATGGCTACACCTTC.

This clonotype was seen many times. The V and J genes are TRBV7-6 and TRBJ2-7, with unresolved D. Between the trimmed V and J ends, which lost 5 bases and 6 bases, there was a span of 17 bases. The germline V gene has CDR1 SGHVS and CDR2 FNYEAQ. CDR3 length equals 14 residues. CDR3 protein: CASSDVPPPSEQYF. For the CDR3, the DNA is TGTGCCAGCAGCGACGTCCCCCCGCCAAGCGAGCAGTACTTC.

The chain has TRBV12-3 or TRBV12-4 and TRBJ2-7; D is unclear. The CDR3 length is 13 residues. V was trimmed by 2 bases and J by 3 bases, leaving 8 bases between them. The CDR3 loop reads CASSLNAGYEQYF. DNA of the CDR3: TGTGCCAGCAGTTTAAATGCCGGCTACGAGCAGTACTTC.

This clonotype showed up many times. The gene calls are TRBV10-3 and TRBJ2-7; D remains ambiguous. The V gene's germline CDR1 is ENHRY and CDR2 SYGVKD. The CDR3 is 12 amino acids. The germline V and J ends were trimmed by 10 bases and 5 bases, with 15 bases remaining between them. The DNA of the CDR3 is TGTGCCACGTCAGACGGATACAACGAGCAGTACTTC. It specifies CATSDGYNEQYF.

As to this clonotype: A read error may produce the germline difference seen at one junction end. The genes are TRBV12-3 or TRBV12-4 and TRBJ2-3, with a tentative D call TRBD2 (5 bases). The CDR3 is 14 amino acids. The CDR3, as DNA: TGTGTCAGCAGTTTAGCGACCCCCACAGATACGCAGTATTTT. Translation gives CVSSLATPTDTQYF.

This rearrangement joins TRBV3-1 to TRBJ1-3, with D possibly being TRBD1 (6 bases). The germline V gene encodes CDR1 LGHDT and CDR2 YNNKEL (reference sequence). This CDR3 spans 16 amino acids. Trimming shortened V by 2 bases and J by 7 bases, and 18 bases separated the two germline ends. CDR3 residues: CASSQPLRDTRNTIYF. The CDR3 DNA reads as TGTGCCAGCAGCCAACCTCTCCGGGACACCCGTAACACCATATATTTT.

DNA of the CDR3: TGCAGCGTTGAAGATGTCTTAAAGAAAGAGACCCAGTACTTC. Translated: CSVEDVLKKETQYF. This rearrangement joins TRBV29-1 to TRBJ2-5; D is unresolved. Trimming shortened V by 0 bases and J by 3 bases, and 11 bases separated the two germline ends. CDR1 and CDR2 (germline): SQVTM, ANQGSEA. The CDR3 contains 14 residues. Full variable domain (rest looked up from reference TRBV29-1 and TRBJ2-5): SAVISQKPSRDICQRGTSLTIQCQVDSQVTMMFWYRQQPGQSLTLIATANQGSEATYESGFVIDKFPISRPNLTFSTLTVSNMSPEDSSIYLCSVEDVLKKETQYFGPGTRLLVL.

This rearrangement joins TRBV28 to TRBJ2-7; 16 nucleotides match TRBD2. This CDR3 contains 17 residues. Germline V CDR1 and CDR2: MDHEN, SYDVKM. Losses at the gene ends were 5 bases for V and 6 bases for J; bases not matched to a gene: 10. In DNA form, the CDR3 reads TGTGCCAGCAGTACCGGGACTAGCGGGAGGGCAGTTGGCGAGCAGTACTTC. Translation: CASSTGTSGRAVGEQYF.

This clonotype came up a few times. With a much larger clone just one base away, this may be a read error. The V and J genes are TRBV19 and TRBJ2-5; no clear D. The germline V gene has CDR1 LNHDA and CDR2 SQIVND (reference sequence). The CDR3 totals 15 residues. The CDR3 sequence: CASSYPGRIQETQNF. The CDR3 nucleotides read TGTGCCAGTAGTTATCCCGGACGTATCCAAGAGACCCAGAACTTC.

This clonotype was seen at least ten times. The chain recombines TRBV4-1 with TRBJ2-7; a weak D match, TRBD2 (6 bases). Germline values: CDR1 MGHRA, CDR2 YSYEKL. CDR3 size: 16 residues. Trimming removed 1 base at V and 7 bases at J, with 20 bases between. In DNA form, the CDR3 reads TGCGCCAGCAGCCAAGTATCGGGACTCCGATCCGCGGAGCAGTACTTC. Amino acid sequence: CASSQVSGLRSAEQYF.

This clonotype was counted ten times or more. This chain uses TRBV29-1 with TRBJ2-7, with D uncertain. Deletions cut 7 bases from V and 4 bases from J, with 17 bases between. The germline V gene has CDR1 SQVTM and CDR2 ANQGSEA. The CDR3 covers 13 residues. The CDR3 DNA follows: TGCAGCGCCGGCGGCCGGCGAAAATACGAGCAGTACTTC. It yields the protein CSAGGRRKYEQYF.

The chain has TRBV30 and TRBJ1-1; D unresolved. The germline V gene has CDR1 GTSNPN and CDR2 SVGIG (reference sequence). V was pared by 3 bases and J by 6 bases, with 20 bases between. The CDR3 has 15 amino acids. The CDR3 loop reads CAWRAMSSPDPEAFF. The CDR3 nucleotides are TGTGCCTGGAGAGCCATGTCGTCGCCAGACCCTGAAGCTTTCTTT.

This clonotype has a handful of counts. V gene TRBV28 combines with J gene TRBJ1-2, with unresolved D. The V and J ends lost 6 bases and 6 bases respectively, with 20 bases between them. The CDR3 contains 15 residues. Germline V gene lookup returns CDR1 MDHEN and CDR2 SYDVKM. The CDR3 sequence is CASRSGSSFGDGYTF. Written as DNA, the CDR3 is TGTGCCAGCAGATCCGGGAGCTCCTTTGGAGATGGCTACACCTTC.

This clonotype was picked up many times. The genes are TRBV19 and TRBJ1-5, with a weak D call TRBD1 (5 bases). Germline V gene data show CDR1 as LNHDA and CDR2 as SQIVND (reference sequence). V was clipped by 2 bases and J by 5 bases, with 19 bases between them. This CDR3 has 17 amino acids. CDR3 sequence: CASSIQAGARSYQPQHF. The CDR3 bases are TGTGCCAGTAGTATACAAGCCGGGGCCCGTTCCTATCAGCCCCAGCATTTT. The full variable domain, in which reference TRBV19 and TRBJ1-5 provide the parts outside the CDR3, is DGGITQSPKYLFRKEGQNVTLSCEQNLNHDAMYWYRQDPGQGLRLIYYSQIVNDFQKGDIAEGYSVSREKKESFPLTVTSAQKNPTAFYLCASSIQAGARSYQPQHFGDGTRLSIL.